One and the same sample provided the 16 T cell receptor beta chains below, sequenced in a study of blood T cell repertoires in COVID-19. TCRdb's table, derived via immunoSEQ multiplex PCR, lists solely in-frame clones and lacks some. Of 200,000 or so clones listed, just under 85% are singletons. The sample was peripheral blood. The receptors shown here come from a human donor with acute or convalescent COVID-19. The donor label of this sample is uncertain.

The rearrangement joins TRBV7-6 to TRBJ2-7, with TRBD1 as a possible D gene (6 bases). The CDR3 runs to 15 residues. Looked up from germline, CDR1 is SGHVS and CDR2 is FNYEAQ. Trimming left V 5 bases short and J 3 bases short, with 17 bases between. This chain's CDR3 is CASSLEQGFNYEQYF. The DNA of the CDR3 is TGTGCCAGCAGCCTGGAACAGGGCTTTAACTACGAGCAGTACTTC.

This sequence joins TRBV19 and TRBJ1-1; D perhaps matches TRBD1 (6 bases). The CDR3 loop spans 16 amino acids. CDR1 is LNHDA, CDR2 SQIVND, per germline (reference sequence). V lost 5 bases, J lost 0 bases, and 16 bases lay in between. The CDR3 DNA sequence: TGTGCCAGTAGTTCCGGACAGCCTCTTATGAACACTGAAGCTTTCTTT. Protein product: CASSSGQPLMNTEAFF. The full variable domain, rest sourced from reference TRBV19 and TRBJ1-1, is DGGITQSPKYLFRKEGQNVTLSCEQNLNHDAMYWYRQDPGQGLRLIYYSQIVNDFQKGDIAEGYSVSREKKESFPLTVTSAQKNPTAFYLCASSSGQPLMNTEAFFGQGTRLTVV.

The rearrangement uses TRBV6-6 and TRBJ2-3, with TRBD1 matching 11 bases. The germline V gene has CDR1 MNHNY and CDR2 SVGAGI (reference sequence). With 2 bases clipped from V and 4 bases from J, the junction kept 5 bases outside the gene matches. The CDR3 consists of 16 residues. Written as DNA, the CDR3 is TGTGCCAGCAGTTACGGGGGGACAGGGGGACCAGATACGCAGTATTTT. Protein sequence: CASSYGGTGGPDTQYF.

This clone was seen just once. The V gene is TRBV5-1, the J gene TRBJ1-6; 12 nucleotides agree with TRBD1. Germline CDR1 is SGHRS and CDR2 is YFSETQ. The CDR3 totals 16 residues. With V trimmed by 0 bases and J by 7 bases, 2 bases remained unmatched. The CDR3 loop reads CASSLGDRGLNSPLHF. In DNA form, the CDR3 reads TGCGCCAGCAGCTTGGGGGACAGGGGGCTCAATTCACCCCTCCACTTT.

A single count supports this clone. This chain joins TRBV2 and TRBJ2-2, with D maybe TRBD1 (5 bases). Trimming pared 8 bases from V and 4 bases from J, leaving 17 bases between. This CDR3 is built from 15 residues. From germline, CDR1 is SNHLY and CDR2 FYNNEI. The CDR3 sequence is CASGRTHLGTGELFF. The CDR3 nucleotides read TGTGCCAGCGGAAGGACACATCTGGGCACCGGGGAGCTGTTTTTT.

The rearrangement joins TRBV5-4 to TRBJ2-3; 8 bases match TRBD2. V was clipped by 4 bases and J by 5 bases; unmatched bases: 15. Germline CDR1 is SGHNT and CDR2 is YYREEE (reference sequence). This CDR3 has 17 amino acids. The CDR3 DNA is TGTGCCAGCAGCCCTCAGACTAGCGTGGTGGAAAAAGATACGCAGTATTTT. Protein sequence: CASSPQTSVVEKDTQYF.

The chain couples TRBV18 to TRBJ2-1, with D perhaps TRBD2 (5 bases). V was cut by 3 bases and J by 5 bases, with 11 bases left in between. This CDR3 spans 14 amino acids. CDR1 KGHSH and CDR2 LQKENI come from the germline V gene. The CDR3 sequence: CASSPPGGHNEQFF. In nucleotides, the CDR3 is TGTGCCAGCTCACCGCCTGGCGGGCACAATGAGCAGTTCTTC.

CDR3 nucleotides: TGTGCCAGCAGGGGATTGACCGGGACAGGGCTGGATTCACCCCTCCACTTT. It translates to CASRGLTGTGLDSPLHF. V is TRBV28 and J is TRBJ1-6; 9 nucleotides align to TRBD1. The CDR3 length is 17 residues. Germline-derived CDR1 and CDR2 are MDHEN and SYDVKM. V was clipped by 6 bases and J by 8 bases; unmatched bases: 14.

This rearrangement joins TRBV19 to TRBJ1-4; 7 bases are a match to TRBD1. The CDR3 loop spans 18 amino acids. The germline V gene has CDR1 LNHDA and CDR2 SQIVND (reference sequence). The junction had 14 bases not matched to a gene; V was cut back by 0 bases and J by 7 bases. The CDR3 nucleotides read TGTGCCAGTAGTATAGAGAGAGGGGGCCTGACACAAGGTGAAAAACTGTTTTTT. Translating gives CASSIERGGLTQGEKLFF.

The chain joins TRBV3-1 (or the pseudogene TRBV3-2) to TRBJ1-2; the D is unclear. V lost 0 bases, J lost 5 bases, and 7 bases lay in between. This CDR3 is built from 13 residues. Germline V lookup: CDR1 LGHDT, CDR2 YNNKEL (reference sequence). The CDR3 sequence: CASSQDRPYGYTF. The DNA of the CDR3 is TGTGCCAGCAGCCAAGATCGTCCTTATGGCTACACCTTC.

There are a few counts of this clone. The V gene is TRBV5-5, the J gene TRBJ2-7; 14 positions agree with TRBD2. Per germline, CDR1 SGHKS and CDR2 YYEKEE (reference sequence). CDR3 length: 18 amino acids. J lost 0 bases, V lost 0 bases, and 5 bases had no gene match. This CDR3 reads CASSLETSGRAFSYEQYF. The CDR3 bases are TGTGCCAGCAGCTTGGAGACTAGCGGGAGGGCCTTCTCCTACGAGCAGTACTTC.

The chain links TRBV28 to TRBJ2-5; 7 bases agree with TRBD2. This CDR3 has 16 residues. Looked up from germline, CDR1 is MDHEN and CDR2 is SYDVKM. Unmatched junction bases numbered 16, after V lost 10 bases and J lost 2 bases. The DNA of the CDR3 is TGTGCCACCTCCCCGGGGATTGGGCGGGGGCAAGAGACCCAGTACTTC. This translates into CATSPGIGRGQETQYF.

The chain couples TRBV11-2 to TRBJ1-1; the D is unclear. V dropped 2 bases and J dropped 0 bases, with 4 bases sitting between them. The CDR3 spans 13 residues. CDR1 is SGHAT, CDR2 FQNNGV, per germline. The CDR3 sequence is CASSLLLNTEAFF. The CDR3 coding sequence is TGTGCCAGCAGCTTACTTTTGAACACTGAAGCTTTCTTT.

As DNA, the CDR3 is TGCGCCAGCACGGCGGGGCTGGGGTTAAACACTGAAGCTTTCTTT. It yields the protein CASTAGLGLNTEAFF. The chain joins TRBV5-1 to TRBJ1-1, with D tentatively TRBD1 (5 bases). V was cut by 6 bases and J by 2 bases, with 17 bases left in between. CDR1 and CDR2 from the germline V gene are SGHRS and YFSETQ. There are 15 residues in the CDR3.

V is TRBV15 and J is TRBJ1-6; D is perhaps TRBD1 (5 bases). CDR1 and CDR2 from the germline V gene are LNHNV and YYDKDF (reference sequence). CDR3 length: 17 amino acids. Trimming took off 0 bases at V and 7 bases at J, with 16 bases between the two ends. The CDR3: CATSREYRRSLNSPLHF. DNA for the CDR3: TGTGCCACCAGCAGAGAATACAGGCGCTCGTTGAATTCACCCCTCCACTTT.

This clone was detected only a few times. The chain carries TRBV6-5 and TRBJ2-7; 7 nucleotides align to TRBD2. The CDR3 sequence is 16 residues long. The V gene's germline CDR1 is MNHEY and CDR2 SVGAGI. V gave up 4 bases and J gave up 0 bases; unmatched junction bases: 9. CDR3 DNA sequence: TGTGCCAGCAGTTGGGGTGTGGGAGGGAGCTCCTACGAGCAGTACTTC. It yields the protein CASSWGVGGSSYEQYF.